These T cell receptor beta chains were read from a single sample in a study of T cell clonotyping in hematopoietic cell transplantation. Generated by immunoSEQ multiplex PCR, the TCRdb table keeps only in-frame clones and is missing some. Of about 4,900 clones listed, around 85% were seen once; the top ten hold about 20%. Sequenced here: peripheral blood mononuclear cells, sampled 180 days after allogeneic stem cell transplant. These receptors originate from a male patient aged 60 to 75 who had an allogeneic stem cell transplant from an unrelated donor, so T cells may come from the graft donor. Some clones in this sample may be carry-over from other donors' samples. Both conserved end residues are part of each CDR3. Fields, in order: CDR3 DNA, CDR3 protein, J gene, V gene, clone size, D gene, CDR3 length. D genes are given only for firm matches. Expanded clones get a size class; other rows say once, few or many, or leave the size out.

TGTGCCAGCAGTCTCAGCGGGAGCTCTGGGGCCAACGTCCTGACTTTC CASSLSGSSGANVLTF TRBJ2-6 TRBV4-2 once TRBD2 16
TGTGCCAGCACAGAAACCAACAACTATGGCTACACCTTC CASTETNNYGYTF TRBJ1-2 TRBV28 once - 13
TGTGCCAGCAGTTTTCCGGAGACAGGGTCAAATCAGCCCCAGCATTTT CASSFPETGSNQPQHF TRBJ1-5 TRBV28 - TRBD1 16
TGTGCCAGCAGTTTGGATGACAGGGGCCCTAATCAGCCCCAGCATTTT CASSLDDRGPNQPQHF TRBJ1-5 TRBV28 - TRBD1 16
TGCGCCAGCAGCTTCCGGGCGGTCGGGCGCACAGATACGCAGTATTTT CASSFRAVGRTDTQYF TRBJ2-3 TRBV5-1 few - 16
TGTGCCAGCAGCTTCCGGGACAGGGGGCCGGAGACCCAGTACTTC CASSFRDRGPETQYF TRBJ2-5 TRBV7-6 - TRBD1 15
TGTGCCAGCAGCCGAGGTGGGCAGGGGGTTCTGGGCTACACCTTC CASSRGGQGVLGYTF TRBJ1-2 TRBV5-6 - TRBD1 15
TGCGCCAGCAGCTTAAGCGGGATTCTAACCTACGAGCAGTACTTC CASSLSGILTYEQYF TRBJ2-7 TRBV5-1 - TRBD2 15
TGTGCCAGCAGCAAAGGGGAGGGACAGGGGAACCACAATGAGCAGTTCTTC CASSKGEGQGNHNEQFF TRBJ2-1 TRBV21-1 - - 17
TGTGCCAGCAGCTTAGAAGGGACAGACTACTACAATGAGCAGTTCTTC CASSLEGTDYYNEQFF TRBJ2-1 TRBV7-2 - TRBD1 16
TGTGCCAGCAGTGTTAGCGAGATCTCCTACGAGCAGTACTTC CASSVSEISYEQYF TRBJ2-7 TRBV27 - - 14
TGCAGCGTTGAAGGGCGGTTGAACACTGAAGCTTTCTTT CSVEGRLNTEAFF TRBJ1-1 TRBV29-1 - - 13
TGCGCCAGCAGCCAATTAGCGGGAGGGCCGTACGAGCAGTACTTC CASSQLAGGPYEQYF TRBJ2-7 TRBV4-1 - TRBD2 15
TGTGCCACCAGCTTGGACAGCTCCTACGAGCAGTACTTC CATSLDSSYEQYF TRBJ2-7 TRBV15 - - 13
TGTGCCAGCAGCTTAGTTTACAGGGTGGACTACGAGCAGTACTTC CASSLVYRVDYEQYF TRBJ2-7 TRBV7-2 once - 15
TGCGCCAGCAGCTCCTTGGGGCTAGCAGCTATCACAGATACGCAGTATTTT CASSSLGLAAITDTQYF TRBJ2-3 TRBV5-1 - - 17
TGTGCCAGCAGTACCCCGGGACAGGGCGGTTACTACGAGCAGTACTTC CASSTPGQGGYYEQYF TRBJ2-7 TRBV6-6 - TRBD1 16
TGTGCCAGCAGTTACTCCCAGGGGTCCTACGAGCAGTACTTC CASSYSQGSYEQYF TRBJ2-7 TRBV6-5 - - 14
TGTGCCAGCAGCCAAGATCTGCGGGAGACCCAGTACTTC CASSQDLRETQYF TRBJ2-5 TRBV14 once - 13
TGTGCCAGCAGCTTAGGGCTAGGGGGCAAGGCAGATACGCAGTATTTT CASSLGLGGKADTQYF TRBJ2-3 TRBV7-6 - TRBD1 16
TGTGCCAGTAGTATAGAGGACACTGGGGGCTACGAGCAGTACTTC CASSIEDTGGYEQYF TRBJ2-7 TRBV19 - - 15
TGTGCCAGCAGCCCAGGACAGGCCTATGGCTACACCTTC CASSPGQAYGYTF TRBJ1-2 TRBV11-2 - TRBD1 13
TGTGCCAGCAGCTTAAATCGGGACACCGGGGAGCTGTTTTTT CASSLNRDTGELFF TRBJ2-2 TRBV7-3 - - 14
TGTGCCAGCAGCTTAGCCGGGACAGGGGGCCACGAGCAGTACTTC CASSLAGTGGHEQYF TRBJ2-7 TRBV7-9 - TRBD1 15
TGTGCCTGGAGTGTACCGGCCAGGGGTACTGAAGCTTTCTTT CAWSVPARGTEAFF TRBJ1-1 TRBV30 - - 14
TGTGCCAGCAGCAAAGGTGGGGCGGGGGGCCCAGAGACCCAGTACTTC CASSKGGAGGPETQYF TRBJ2-5 TRBV21-1 few - 16
TGCGCCAGCACTCCAACAGGGGGCTGCAACGAGCAGTACTTC CASTPTGGCNEQYF TRBJ2-7 TRBV23-1 - TRBD1 14